These T cell receptor beta chains were read from a single sample in a study of beta chain features in type 1 diabetes. Assay: immunoSEQ multiplex PCR; the TCRdb copy retains only in-frame clones and omits some. The sample includes about 220,000 clones, 9.5% to 13% of them seen just once. Sequenced input: central memory CD4+ T cells from blood. Receptor source: a man aged 18-30 years in good health. CDR3s include the opening cysteine and the closing phenylalanine or tryptophan. Each record gives: clone size, V gene, J gene, D gene, CDR3 protein, CDR3 DNA. A D gene is named only where the DNA matches it firmly. Some rows mark clone size as missing; the rest say once, few, many or name a class of expanded clone.

clone size: .; V gene: TRBV29-1; J gene: TRBJ2-1; D gene: .; CDR3 protein: CSVDSPIYNEQFF; CDR3 DNA: TGCAGCGTGGACTCCCCAATTTACAATGAGCAGTTCTTC
clone size: once; V gene: TRBV19; J gene: TRBJ2-7; D gene: .; CDR3 protein: CASSIGGAYEQYF; CDR3 DNA: TGTGCCAGTAGTATCGGGGGAGCCTACGAGCAGTACTTC
clone size: many; V gene: TRBV7-9; J gene: TRBJ2-1; D gene: TRBD2; CDR3 protein: CASSLALAGTYNEQFF; CDR3 DNA: TGTGCCAGCAGCTTAGCGCTAGCGGGAACCTACAATGAGCAGTTCTTC
clone size: many; V gene: TRBV29-1; J gene: TRBJ1-1; D gene: TRBD1; CDR3 protein: CSARGGTEAFF; CDR3 DNA: TGCAGCGCCAGGGGGGGCACTGAAGCTTTCTTT
clone size: .; V gene: TRBV11-2; J gene: TRBJ2-7; D gene: .; CDR3 protein: CASSLDSPYEQYF; CDR3 DNA: TGTGCCAGCAGCTTGGACAGTCCCTACGAGCAGTACTTC
clone size: few; V gene: TRBV10-2; J gene: TRBJ2-1; D gene: TRBD2; CDR3 protein: CASREVAYNEQFF; CDR3 DNA: TGCGCCAGCCGGGAGGTCGCCTACAATGAGCAGTTCTTC
clone size: many; V gene: TRBV5-4; J gene: TRBJ2-1; D gene: TRBD1; CDR3 protein: CASSPGTVYNEQFF; CDR3 DNA: TGTGCCAGCAGCCCAGGGACAGTTTACAATGAGCAGTTCTTC
clone size: .; V gene: TRBV6-1; J gene: TRBJ2-7; D gene: .; CDR3 protein: CASSESGDVFYEQYF; CDR3 DNA: TGTGCCAGCAGTGAATCGGGCGACGTTTTCTACGAGCAGTACTTC
clone size: once; V gene: TRBV29-1; J gene: TRBJ2-7; D gene: TRBD1; CDR3 protein: CSVGTGAGEQYF; CDR3 DNA: TGCAGCGTTGGGACAGGGGCGGGGGAGCAGTACTTC
clone size: few; V gene: TRBV27; J gene: TRBJ2-7; D gene: .; CDR3 protein: CASKPSLSSYEQYF; CDR3 DNA: TGTGCCAGCAAACCATCCTTAAGCTCCTACGAGCAGTACTTC
clone size: many; V gene: TRBV28; J gene: TRBJ2-7; D gene: .; CDR3 protein: CASRLFAYEQYF; CDR3 DNA: TGTGCCAGCAGACTATTCGCCTACGAGCAGTACTTC
clone size: many; V gene: TRBV15; J gene: TRBJ1-1; D gene: .; CDR3 protein: CATSGNHQRGGTEAFF; CDR3 DNA: TGTGCCACCAGCGGGAATCACCAGAGGGGAGGGACTGAAGCTTTCTTT
clone size: few; V gene: TRBV6-1; J gene: TRBJ2-3; D gene: TRBD2; CDR3 protein: CASSSGGPPDTQYF; CDR3 DNA: TGTGCCAGCAGCTCGGGAGGCCCCCCAGATACGCAGTATTTT
clone size: few; V gene: TRBV9; J gene: TRBJ2-3; D gene: .; CDR3 protein: CASSVADYAYTDTQYF; CDR3 DNA: TGTGCCAGCAGCGTAGCGGACTACGCCTACACAGATACGCAGTATTTT
clone size: few; V gene: TRBV15; J gene: TRBJ2-5; D gene: TRBD1; CDR3 protein: CATSVGQDGETQYF; CDR3 DNA: TGTGCCACCAGCGTGGGACAGGACGGAGAGACCCAGTACTTC
clone size: few; V gene: TRBV5-1; J gene: TRBJ2-5; D gene: .; CDR3 protein: CASSLEGETQYF; CDR3 DNA: TGCGCCAGCAGCCTGGAGGGAGAGACCCAGTACTTC
clone size: few; V gene: TRBV18; J gene: TRBJ2-1; D gene: TRBD2; CDR3 protein: CASSPSGGNNEQFF; CDR3 DNA: TGTGCCAGCTCCCCAAGCGGGGGGAACAATGAGCAGTTCTTC
clone size: .; V gene: TRBV7-2; J gene: TRBJ2-7; D gene: .; CDR3 protein: CASSLGRPVSYEQYF; CDR3 DNA: TGTGCCAGCAGCTTAGGACGGCCTGTCTCCTACGAGCAGTACTTC
clone size: few; V gene: TRBV6-5; J gene: TRBJ1-5; D gene: .; CDR3 protein: CASSEGSSSLAQHF; CDR3 DNA: TGTGCCAGCAGTGAAGGCAGTTCATCGTTGGCCCAGCATTTT
clone size: .; V gene: TRBV29-1; J gene: TRBJ2-3; D gene: .; CDR3 protein: CSVVGIRPTDTQYF; CDR3 DNA: TGCAGCGTTGTAGGAATACGGCCCACAGATACGCAGTATTTT
clone size: many; V gene: TRBV10-3; J gene: TRBJ2-5; D gene: .; CDR3 protein: CAISEPQVGQETQYF; CDR3 DNA: TGTGCCATCAGTGAGCCCCAAGTAGGCCAAGAGACCCAGTACTTC
clone size: .; V gene: TRBV30; J gene: TRBJ1-4; D gene: .; CDR3 protein: CAWSAFNRASEKLFF; CDR3 DNA: TGTGCCTGGAGTGCCTTTAACAGGGCCAGTGAAAAACTGTTTTTT
clone size: few; V gene: TRBV14; J gene: TRBJ2-7; D gene: .; CDR3 protein: CASSRSLFGKRYEQYF; CDR3 DNA: TGTGCCAGCAGCCGAAGCCTTTTCGGGAAGAGGTACGAGCAGTACTTC
clone size: medium-sized; V gene: TRBV14; J gene: TRBJ2-3; D gene: TRBD1; CDR3 protein: CASSQGQGGSTDTQYF; CDR3 DNA: TGTGCCAGCAGCCAAGGACAGGGGGGCAGCACAGATACGCAGTATTTT
clone size: many; V gene: TRBV29-1; J gene: TRBJ2-1; D gene: .; CDR3 protein: CSVDGQYNEQFF; CDR3 DNA: TGCAGCGTTGATGGGCAATACAATGAGCAGTTCTTC
clone size: many; V gene: TRBV15; J gene: TRBJ2-6; D gene: .; CDR3 protein: CATSRLDISGANVLTF; CDR3 DNA: TGTGCCACCAGCAGATTAGACATCTCTGGGGCCAACGTCCTGACTTTC
clone size: few; V gene: TRBV18; J gene: TRBJ2-1; D gene: .; CDR3 protein: CASSPGASRNNEQFF; CDR3 DNA: TGTGCCAGCTCACCAGGAGCGTCCAGAAACAATGAGCAGTTCTTC
clone size: .; V gene: TRBV14; J gene: TRBJ2-7; D gene: TRBD2; CDR3 protein: CASSQRRRGAGDEQYF; CDR3 DNA: TGTGCCAGCAGCCAAAGGCGGAGGGGAGCGGGAGACGAGCAGTACTTC
clone size: many; V gene: TRBV2; J gene: TRBJ2-7; D gene: .; CDR3 protein: CASRGTFYYEQYF; CDR3 DNA: TGTGCCAGCAGGGGGACATTTTACTACGAGCAGTACTTC
clone size: .; V gene: TRBV27; J gene: TRBJ2-7; D gene: .; CDR3 protein: CASKSKGEGREQYF; CDR3 DNA: TGTGCCAGCAAGTCTAAGGGGGAGGGCCGAGAGCAGTACTTC
clone size: .; V gene: TRBV15; J gene: TRBJ2-4; D gene: .; CDR3 protein: CATSRILGVAKNIQYF; CDR3 DNA: TGTGCCACCAGTAGAATTTTGGGGGTGGCCAAAAACATTCAGTACTTC
clone size: .; V gene: TRBV7-3; J gene: TRBJ1-1; D gene: .; CDR3 protein: CASSLTAGTMNTEAFF; CDR3 DNA: TGTGCCAGCAGCTTAACGGCAGGGACGATGAACACTGAAGCTTTCTTT
clone size: few; V gene: TRBV29-1; J gene: TRBJ2-2; D gene: TRBD1; CDR3 protein: CSVTQGAGNTGELFF; CDR3 DNA: TGCAGCGTTACCCAGGGGGCGGGAAACACCGGGGAGCTGTTTTTT
clone size: many; V gene: TRBV15; J gene: TRBJ2-3; D gene: .; CDR3 protein: CATSRDPEPLTDTQYF; CDR3 DNA: TGTGCCACCAGCAGAGATCCTGAGCCTCTAACAGATACGCAGTATTTT
clone size: few; V gene: TRBV4-1; J gene: TRBJ2-1; D gene: .; CDR3 protein: CASSHSRGLSYNEQFF; CDR3 DNA: TGCGCCAGCAGCCATAGCAGGGGTCTCTCCTACAATGAGCAGTTCTTC
clone size: .; V gene: TRBV7-2; J gene: TRBJ2-1; D gene: TRBD2; CDR3 protein: CASSLALAGVYNEQFF; CDR3 DNA: TGTGCCAGCAGCTTAGCGCTGGCGGGGGTTTACAATGAGCAGTTCTTC
clone size: .; V gene: TRBV4-3; J gene: TRBJ2-7; D gene: .; CDR3 protein: CASSQGRAGLEQYF; CDR3 DNA: TGCGCCAGCAGCCAAGGTCGGGCGGGGCTCGAGCAGTACTTC
clone size: many; V gene: TRBV2; J gene: TRBJ1-2; D gene: .; CDR3 protein: CASSEQGNYGYTF; CDR3 DNA: TGTGCCAGCAGTGAGCAGGGCAACTATGGCTACACCTTC
clone size: few; V gene: TRBV2; J gene: TRBJ2-1; D gene: TRBD2; CDR3 protein: CASGRGSGEQFF; CDR3 DNA: TGTGCCAGCGGGCGGGGGAGTGGTGAGCAGTTCTTC
clone size: many; V gene: TRBV4-2; J gene: TRBJ2-1; D gene: .; CDR3 protein: CASSQARGSSYNEQFF; CDR3 DNA: TGTGCCAGCAGCCAAGCAAGGGGGAGCTCCTACAATGAGCAGTTCTTC
clone size: few; V gene: TRBV28; J gene: TRBJ1-5; D gene: .; CDR3 protein: CASSPGGTPNQPQHF; CDR3 DNA: TGTGCCAGCAGCCCCGGCGGGACACCTAATCAGCCCCAGCATTTT
clone size: few; V gene: TRBV7-2; J gene: TRBJ2-1; D gene: .; CDR3 protein: CASSQGQRSEQFF; CDR3 DNA: TGTGCCAGCAGCCAGGGTCAGCGAAGTGAGCAGTTCTTC
clone size: .; V gene: TRBV7-6; J gene: TRBJ2-3; D gene: TRBD2; CDR3 protein: CASSPGGGRLATQYF; CDR3 DNA: TGTGCCAGCAGCCCCGGGGGGGGGCGTCTAGCTACGCAGTATTTT
clone size: .; V gene: TRBV6-5; J gene: TRBJ2-7; D gene: .; CDR3 protein: CASSYGGISYEQYF; CDR3 DNA: TGTGCCAGCAGTTACGGCGGGATCTCCTACGAGCAGTACTTC
clone size: .; V gene: TRBV7-2; J gene: TRBJ2-7; D gene: TRBD1; CDR3 protein: CASSSPGQGPYEQYF; CDR3 DNA: TGTGCCAGCAGCTCGCCCGGACAGGGGCCCTACGAGCAGTACTTC
clone size: few; V gene: TRBV5-4; J gene: TRBJ1-1; D gene: TRBD1; CDR3 protein: CASSLVAGGREAFF; CDR3 DNA: TGTGCCAGCAGCTTGGTAGCAGGGGGCAGGGAAGCTTTCTTT
clone size: few; V gene: TRBV6-5; J gene: TRBJ2-1; D gene: TRBD1; CDR3 protein: CASSYPGGGYNEQFF; CDR3 DNA: TGTGCCAGCAGTTACCCAGGGGGCGGGTACAATGAGCAGTTCTTC
clone size: few; V gene: TRBV30; J gene: TRBJ2-1; D gene: .; CDR3 protein: CAWSGAEQFF; CDR3 DNA: TGTGCCTGGAGCGGAGCTGAGCAGTTCTTC
clone size: .; V gene: TRBV10-3; J gene: TRBJ1-2; D gene: .; CDR3 protein: CAISRQSNYGYTF; CDR3 DNA: TGTGCCATCTCCAGACAGTCTAACTATGGCTACACCTTC
clone size: few; V gene: TRBV6-6; J gene: TRBJ2-1; D gene: TRBD2; CDR3 protein: CVAGDRHNEQFF; CDR3 DNA: TGCGTAGCGGGCGATCGGCACAATGAGCAGTTCTTC
clone size: few; V gene: TRBV9; J gene: TRBJ2-5; D gene: .; CDR3 protein: CASSPGPGWETQYF; CDR3 DNA: TGTGCCAGCAGCCCCGGCCCCGGCTGGGAGACCCAGTACTTC
clone size: .; V gene: TRBV18; J gene: TRBJ1-1; D gene: .; CDR3 protein: CASSPGLRNTEAFF; CDR3 DNA: TGTGCCAGCTCACCAGGTTTAAGGAACACTGAAGCTTTCTTT
clone size: .; V gene: TRBV5-6; J gene: TRBJ2-7; D gene: TRBD1; CDR3 protein: CASSITGTGPYEQYF; CDR3 DNA: TGTGCCAGCAGCATTACCGGGACAGGCCCCTACGAGCAGTACTTC
clone size: few; V gene: TRBV28; J gene: TRBJ2-1; D gene: TRBD2; CDR3 protein: CASSVLAGGYNEQFF; CDR3 DNA: TGTGCCAGCAGTGTACTAGCGGGAGGTTACAATGAGCAGTTCTTC
clone size: .; V gene: TRBV30; J gene: TRBJ2-5; D gene: .; CDR3 protein: CAWSVGAWGETQYF; CDR3 DNA: TGTGCCTGGAGTGTAGGGGCATGGGGAGAGACCCAGTACTTC